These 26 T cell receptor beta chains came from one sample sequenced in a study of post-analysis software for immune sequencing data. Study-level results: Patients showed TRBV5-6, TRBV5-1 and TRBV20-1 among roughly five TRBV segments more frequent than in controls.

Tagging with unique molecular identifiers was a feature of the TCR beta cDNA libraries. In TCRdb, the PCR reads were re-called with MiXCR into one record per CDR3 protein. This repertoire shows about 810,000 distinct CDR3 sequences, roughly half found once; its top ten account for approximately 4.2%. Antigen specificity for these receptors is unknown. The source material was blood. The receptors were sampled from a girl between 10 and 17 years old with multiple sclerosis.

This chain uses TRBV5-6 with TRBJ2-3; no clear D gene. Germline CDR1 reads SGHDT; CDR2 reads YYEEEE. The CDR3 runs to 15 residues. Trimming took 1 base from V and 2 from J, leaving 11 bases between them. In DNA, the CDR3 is TGTGCCAGCAGCTTGAAGGGCAGTCCCACAGATACGCAGTATTTT. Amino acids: CASSLKGSPTDTQYF.

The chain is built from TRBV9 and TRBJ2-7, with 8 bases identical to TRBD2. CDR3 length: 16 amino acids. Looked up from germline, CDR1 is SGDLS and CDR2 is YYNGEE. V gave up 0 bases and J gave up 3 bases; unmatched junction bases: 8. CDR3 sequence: CASSVDTGGPVYEQYF. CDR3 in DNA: TGTGCCAGCAGCGTAGATACGGGAGGGCCGGTCTACGAGCAGTACTTC.

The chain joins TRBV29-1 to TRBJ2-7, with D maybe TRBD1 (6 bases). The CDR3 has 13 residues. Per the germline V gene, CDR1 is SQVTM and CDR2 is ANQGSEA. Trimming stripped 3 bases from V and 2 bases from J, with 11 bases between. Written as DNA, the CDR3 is TGCAGCGTTGAGGGGGACACCACCTACGAGCAGTACTTC. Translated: CSVEGDTTYEQYF.

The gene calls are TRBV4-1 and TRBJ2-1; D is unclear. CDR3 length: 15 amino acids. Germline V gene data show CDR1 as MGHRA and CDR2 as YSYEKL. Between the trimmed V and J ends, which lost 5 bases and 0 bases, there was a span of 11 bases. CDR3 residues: CASSKGQSSYNEQFF. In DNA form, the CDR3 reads TGCGCCAGCAGCAAAGGGCAGAGCTCCTACAATGAGCAGTTCTTC.

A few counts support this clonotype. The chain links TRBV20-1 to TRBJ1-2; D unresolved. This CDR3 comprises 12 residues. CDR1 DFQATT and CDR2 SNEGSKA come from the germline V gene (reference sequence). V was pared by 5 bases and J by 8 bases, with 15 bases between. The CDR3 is CSASGPTVGYTF. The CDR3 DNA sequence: TGCAGTGCTTCCGGTCCCACCGTGGGCTACACCTTC.

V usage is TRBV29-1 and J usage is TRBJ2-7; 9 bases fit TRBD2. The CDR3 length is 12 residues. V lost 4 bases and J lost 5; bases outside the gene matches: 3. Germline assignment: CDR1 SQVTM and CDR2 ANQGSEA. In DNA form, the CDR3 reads TGCAGCGTTGTTCTAGCGGGACACGAGCAGTACTTC. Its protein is CSVVLAGHEQYF.

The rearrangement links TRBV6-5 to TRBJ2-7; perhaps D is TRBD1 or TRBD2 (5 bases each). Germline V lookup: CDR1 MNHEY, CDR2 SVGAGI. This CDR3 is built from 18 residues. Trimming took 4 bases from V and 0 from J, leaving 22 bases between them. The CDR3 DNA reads TGTGCCAGCAGTTCAGGGATTCTTCGAGCGGCAAGCTCCTACGAGCAGTACTTC. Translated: CASSSGILRAASSYEQYF.

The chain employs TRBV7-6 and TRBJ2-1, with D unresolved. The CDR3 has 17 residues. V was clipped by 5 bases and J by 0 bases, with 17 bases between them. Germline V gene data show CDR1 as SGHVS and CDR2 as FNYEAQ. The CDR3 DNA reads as TGTGCCAGCAGCCCTAGTGTTATAGTACCCTCCTACAATGAGCAGTTCTTC. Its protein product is CASSPSVIVPSYNEQFF.

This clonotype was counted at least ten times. The CDR3 loop is CASSQETGGYYGYTF. The CDR3 coding sequence is TGCGCCAGCAGCCAAGAAACAGGGGGCTACTATGGCTACACCTTC. V usage is TRBV4-1 and J usage is TRBJ1-2, with 9 positions matching TRBD1. The CDR3 is made up of 15 amino acids. Germline values: CDR1 MGHRA, CDR2 YSYEKL. J was trimmed by 3 bases and V by 0 bases; bases with no gene match: 2.

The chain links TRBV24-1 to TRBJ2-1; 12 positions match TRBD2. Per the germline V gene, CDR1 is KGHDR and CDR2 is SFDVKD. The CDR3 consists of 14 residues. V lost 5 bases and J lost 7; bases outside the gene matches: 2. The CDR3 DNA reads TGTGCCACCAGTGGGACTAGCGGGGTAAATGAGCAGTTCTTC. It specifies CATSGTSGVNEQFF.

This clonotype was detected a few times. The CDR3, as DNA: TGTGCCTGGAGTTCCCTAGCGGGGGTCTACGAGCAGTACTTC. Translating gives CAWSSLAGVYEQYF. The V gene is TRBV30, the J gene TRBJ2-7, with 10 bases identical to TRBD2. CDR3 length: 14 amino acids. Germline CDR1 is GTSNPN and CDR2 is SVGIG (reference sequence). The trim removed 2 bases at V and 3 bases at J, leaving 4 bases unmatched.

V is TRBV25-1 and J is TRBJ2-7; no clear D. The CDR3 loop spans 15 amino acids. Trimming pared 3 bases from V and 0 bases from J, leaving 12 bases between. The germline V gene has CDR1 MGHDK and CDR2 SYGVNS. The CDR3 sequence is CASSDRAFSSYEQYF. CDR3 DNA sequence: TGTGCCAGCAGTGATAGGGCTTTTAGCTCCTACGAGCAGTACTTC.

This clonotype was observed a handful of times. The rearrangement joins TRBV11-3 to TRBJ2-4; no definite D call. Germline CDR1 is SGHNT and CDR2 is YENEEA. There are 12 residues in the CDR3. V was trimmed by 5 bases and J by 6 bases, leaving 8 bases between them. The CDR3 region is CASSPGGNIQYF. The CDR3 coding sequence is TGTGCCAGCAGCCCAGGCGGAAACATTCAGTACTTC.

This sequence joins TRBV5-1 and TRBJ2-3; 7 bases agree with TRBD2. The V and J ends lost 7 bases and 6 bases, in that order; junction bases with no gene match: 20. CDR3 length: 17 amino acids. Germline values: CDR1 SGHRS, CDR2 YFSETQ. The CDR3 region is CASALIVAGRAVDTQYF. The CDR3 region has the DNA TGCGCCAGCGCACTCATTGTAGCGGGCCGCGCAGTGGATACGCAGTATTTT.

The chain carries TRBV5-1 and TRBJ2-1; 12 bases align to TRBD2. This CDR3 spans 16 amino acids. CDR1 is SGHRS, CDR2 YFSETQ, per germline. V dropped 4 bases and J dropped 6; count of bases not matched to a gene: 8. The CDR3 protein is CASSVRLAGVLNEQFF. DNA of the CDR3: TGCGCCAGCAGCGTCCGACTAGCGGGGGTTCTCAATGAGCAGTTCTTC. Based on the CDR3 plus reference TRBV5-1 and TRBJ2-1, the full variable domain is KAGVTQTPRYLIKTRGQQVTLSCSPISGHRSVSWYQQTPGQGLQFLFEYFSETQRNKGNFPGRFSGRQFSNSRSEMNVSTLELGDSALYLCASSVRLAGVLNEQFFGPGTRLTVL.

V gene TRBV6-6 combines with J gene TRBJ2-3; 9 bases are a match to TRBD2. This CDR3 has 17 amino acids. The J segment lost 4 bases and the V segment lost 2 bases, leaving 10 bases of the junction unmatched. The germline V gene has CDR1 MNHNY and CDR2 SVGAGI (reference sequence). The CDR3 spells CASSYGGGSGSPDTQYF. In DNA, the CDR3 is TGTGCCAGCAGTTACGGGGGGGGTAGCGGGAGCCCAGATACGCAGTATTTT.

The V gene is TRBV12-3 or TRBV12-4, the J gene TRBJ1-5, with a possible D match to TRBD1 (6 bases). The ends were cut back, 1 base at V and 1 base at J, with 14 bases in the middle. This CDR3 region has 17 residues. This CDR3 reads CASSLGLAGGSNQPQHF. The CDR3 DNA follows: TGTGCCAGCAGTTTAGGCCTAGCGGGGGGCAGCAATCAGCCCCAGCATTTT.

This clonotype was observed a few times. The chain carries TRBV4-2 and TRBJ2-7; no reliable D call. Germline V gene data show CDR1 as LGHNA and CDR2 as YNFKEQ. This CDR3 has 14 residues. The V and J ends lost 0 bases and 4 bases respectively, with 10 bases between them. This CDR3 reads CASSQDFSGYEQYF. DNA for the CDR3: TGTGCCAGCAGCCAAGATTTTTCGGGTTACGAGCAGTACTTC.

CDR3: CSAREAGAEAGELFF. CDR3 bases: TGCAGTGCTAGAGAAGCGGGAGCGGAGGCCGGGGAGCTGTTTTTT. This rearrangement joins TRBV20-1 to TRBJ2-2, with 8 bases aligning to TRBD2. Germline V gene sequence: CDR1 DFQATT, CDR2 SNEGSKA (reference sequence). The CDR3 totals 15 residues. Germline trimming cut 0 bases from V and 6 bases from J; bases unmatched to any gene: 6.

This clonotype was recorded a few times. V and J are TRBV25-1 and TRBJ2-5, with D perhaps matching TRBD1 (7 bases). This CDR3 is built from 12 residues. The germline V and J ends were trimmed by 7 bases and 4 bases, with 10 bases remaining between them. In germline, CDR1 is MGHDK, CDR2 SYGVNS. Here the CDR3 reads CASTGGLETQYF. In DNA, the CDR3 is TGTGCCAGCACAGGGGGGCTAGAGACCCAGTACTTC.

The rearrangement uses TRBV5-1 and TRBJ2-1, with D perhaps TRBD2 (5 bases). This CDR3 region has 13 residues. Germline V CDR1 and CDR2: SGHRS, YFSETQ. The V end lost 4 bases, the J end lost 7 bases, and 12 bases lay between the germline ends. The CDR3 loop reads CASSPIPGNEQFF. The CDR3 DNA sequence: TGCGCCAGCAGCCCTATCCCGGGGAATGAGCAGTTCTTC.

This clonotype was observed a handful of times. CDR3 bases: TGTGCCATCAGTGAGTCGAGTTCCGGTGGCTACACCTTC. It is translated as CAISESSSGGYTF. This sequence joins TRBV10-3 and TRBJ1-2; D is uncertain. The CDR3 has 13 residues. Germline V gene lookup returns CDR1 ENHRY and CDR2 SYGVKD. V shed 0 bases and J shed 7 bases, with 9 bases lying between them.

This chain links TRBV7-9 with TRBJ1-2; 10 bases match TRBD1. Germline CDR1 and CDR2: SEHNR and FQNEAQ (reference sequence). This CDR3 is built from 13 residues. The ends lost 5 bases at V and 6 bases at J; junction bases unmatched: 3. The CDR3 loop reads CASSRGTGDGYTF. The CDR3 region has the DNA TGTGCCAGCAGCCGTGGGACAGGGGATGGCTACACCTTC.

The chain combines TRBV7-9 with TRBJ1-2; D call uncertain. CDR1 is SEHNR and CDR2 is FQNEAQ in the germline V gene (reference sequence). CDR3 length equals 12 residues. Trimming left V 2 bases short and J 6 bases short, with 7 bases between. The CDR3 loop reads CASSLIPDGYTF. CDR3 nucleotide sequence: TGTGCCAGCAGCTTAATACCGGATGGCTACACCTTC.

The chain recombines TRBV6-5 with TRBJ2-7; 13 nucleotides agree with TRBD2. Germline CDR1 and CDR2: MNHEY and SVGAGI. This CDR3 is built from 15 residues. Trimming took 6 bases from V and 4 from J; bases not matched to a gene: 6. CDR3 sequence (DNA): TGTGCCAGCAGCCGAACGGGACTAGCGGGGTACGAGCAGTACTTC. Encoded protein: CASSRTGLAGYEQYF.

The CDR3 reads CASSGGANEKLFF. CDR3 in DNA: TGTGCCAGCAGCGGTGGGGCGAATGAAAAACTGTTTTTT. The chain recombines TRBV2 with TRBJ1-4; tentatively, D is TRBD1 (5 bases). V lost 6 bases and J 5 bases, leaving 10 bases between the germline ends. The CDR3 contains 13 residues. The V gene's germline CDR1 is SNHLY and CDR2 FYNNEI.